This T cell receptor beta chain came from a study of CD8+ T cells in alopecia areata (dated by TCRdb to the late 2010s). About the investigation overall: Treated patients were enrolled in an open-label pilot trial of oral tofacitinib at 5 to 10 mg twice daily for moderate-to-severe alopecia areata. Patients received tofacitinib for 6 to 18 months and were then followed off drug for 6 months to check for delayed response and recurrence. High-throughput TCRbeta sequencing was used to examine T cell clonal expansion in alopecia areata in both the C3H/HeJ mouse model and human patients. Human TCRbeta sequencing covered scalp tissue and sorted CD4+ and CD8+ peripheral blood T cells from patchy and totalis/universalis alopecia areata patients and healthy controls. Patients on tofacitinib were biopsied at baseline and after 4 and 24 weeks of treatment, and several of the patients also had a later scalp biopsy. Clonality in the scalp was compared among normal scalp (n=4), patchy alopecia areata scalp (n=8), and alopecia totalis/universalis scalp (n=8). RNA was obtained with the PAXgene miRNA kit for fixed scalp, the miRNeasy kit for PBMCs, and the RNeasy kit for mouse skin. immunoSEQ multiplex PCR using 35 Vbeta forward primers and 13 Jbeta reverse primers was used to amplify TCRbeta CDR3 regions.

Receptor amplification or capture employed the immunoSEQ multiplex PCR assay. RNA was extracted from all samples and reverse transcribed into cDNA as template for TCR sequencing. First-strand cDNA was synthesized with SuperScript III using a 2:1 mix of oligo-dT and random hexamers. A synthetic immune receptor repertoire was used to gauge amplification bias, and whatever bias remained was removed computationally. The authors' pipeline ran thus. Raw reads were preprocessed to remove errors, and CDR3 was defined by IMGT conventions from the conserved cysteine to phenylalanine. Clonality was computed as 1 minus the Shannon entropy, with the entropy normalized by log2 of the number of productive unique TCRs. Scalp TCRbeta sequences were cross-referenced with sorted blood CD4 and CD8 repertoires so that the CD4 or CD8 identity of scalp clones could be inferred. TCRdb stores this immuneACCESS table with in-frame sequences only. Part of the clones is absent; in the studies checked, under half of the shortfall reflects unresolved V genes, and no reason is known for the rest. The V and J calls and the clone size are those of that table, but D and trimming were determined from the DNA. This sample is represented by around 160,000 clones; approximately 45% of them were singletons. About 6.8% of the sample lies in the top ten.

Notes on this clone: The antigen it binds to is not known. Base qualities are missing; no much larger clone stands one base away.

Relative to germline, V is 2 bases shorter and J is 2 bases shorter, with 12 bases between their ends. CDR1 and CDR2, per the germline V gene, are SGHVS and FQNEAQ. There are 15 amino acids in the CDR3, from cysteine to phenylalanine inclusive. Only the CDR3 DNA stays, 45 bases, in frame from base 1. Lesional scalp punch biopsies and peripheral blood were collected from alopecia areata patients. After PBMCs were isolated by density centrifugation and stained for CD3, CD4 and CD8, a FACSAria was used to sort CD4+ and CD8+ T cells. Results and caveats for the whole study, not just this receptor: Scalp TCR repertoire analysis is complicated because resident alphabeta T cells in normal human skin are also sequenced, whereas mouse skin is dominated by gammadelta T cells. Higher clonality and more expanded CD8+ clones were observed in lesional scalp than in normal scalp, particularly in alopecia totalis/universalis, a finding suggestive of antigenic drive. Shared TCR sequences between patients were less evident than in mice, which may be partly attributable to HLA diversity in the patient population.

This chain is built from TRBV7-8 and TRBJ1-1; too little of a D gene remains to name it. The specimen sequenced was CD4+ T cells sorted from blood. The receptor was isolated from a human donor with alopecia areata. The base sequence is TGTGCCAGCAGCTTAAGGCTCTCGCGCAACACTGAAGCTTTCTTT. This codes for CASSLRLSRNTEAFF.